These 14 T cell receptor beta chains were sequenced from one sample in a study of TIL therapy for anti-PD-1-resistant metastatic lung cancer. Sequencing used immunoSEQ v3. Repertoires were generated with immunoSEQ multiplex PCR, while TCRdb's copy carries only in-frame clones and drops some. The sample yields about 44,000 clones, 79% seen once. The time point: pre-treatment sample, taken before nivolumab and TIL therapy. The source was blood, collected at baseline. The source is a man between 70 and 80 years old with non-small cell lung cancer.

The CDR3 is CACTQGRETQYF. The DNA for the CDR3 is TGTGCCTGTACGCAGGGGAGGGAGACCCAGTACTTC. The chain links TRBV28 to TRBJ2-5; perhaps D is TRBD1 or TRBD2 (6 bases each). CDR3 length: 12 amino acids. The V end lost 11 bases, the J end lost 5 bases, and 15 bases lay between the germline ends. Germline CDR1 is MDHEN and CDR2 is SYDVKM. Complete variable domain (other parts from reference TRBV28 and TRBJ2-5): DVKVTQSSRYLVKRTGEKVFLECVQDMDHENMFWYRQDPGLGLRLIYFSYDVKMKEKGDIPEGYSVSREKKERFSLILESASTNQTSMYLCACTQGRETQYFGPGTRLLVL.

This chain links TRBV27 with TRBJ2-5, with a possible D match to TRBD1 (6 bases). The CDR3 length is 14 residues. From germline, CDR1 is MNHEY and CDR2 SMNVEV (reference sequence). Trimming pared 2 bases from V and 5 bases from J, leaving 12 bases between. CDR3 residues: CASSLQGKGETQYF. In DNA form, the CDR3 reads TGTGCCAGCAGTTTACAGGGGAAGGGCGAGACCCAGTACTTC.

This clone has just one count. The gene calls are TRBV2 and TRBJ1-5; D is perhaps TRBD1 (6 bases). This CDR3 is built from 15 residues. Germline loops: CDR1 SNHLY, CDR2 FYNNEI. Trimming cost V 6 bases and J 0 bases, with 12 bases left between them. CDR3 DNA sequence: TGTGCCAGCAGCAAACAGGGAAATAGCAATCAGCCCCAGCATTTT. It encodes CASSKQGNSNQPQHF. The whole variable domain, filled in from reference TRBV2 and TRBJ1-5, reads EPEVTQTPSHQVTQMGQEVILRCVPISNHLYFYWYRQILGQKVEFLVSFYNNEISEKSEIFDDQFSVERPDGSNFTLKIRSTKLEDSAMYFCASSKQGNSNQPQHFGDGTRLSIL.

The chain joins TRBV19 to TRBJ2-1; D possibly uses TRBD1 or TRBD2 (6 bases each). Trimming removed 0 bases at V and 13 bases at J, with 28 bases between. This CDR3 region has 18 residues. Germline V gene data show CDR1 as LNHDA and CDR2 as SQIVND (reference sequence). The CDR3 region is CASSIDQRLERTGADQFF. In DNA form, the CDR3 reads TGTGCCAGTAGTATAGATCAGCGACTAGAACGAACGGGGGCGGATCAGTTCTTC. Using reference TRBV19 and TRBJ2-1 for the parts outside the CDR3, the full variable domain is DGGITQSPKYLFRKEGQNVTLSCEQNLNHDAMYWYRQDPGQGLRLIYYSQIVNDFQKGDIAEGYSVSREKKESFPLTVTSAQKNPTAFYLCASSIDQRLERTGADQFFGPGTRLTVL.

The chain combines TRBV5-4 with TRBJ2-4, with D possibly TRBD1 on 5 matching bases. The V gene lost 2 bases and the J gene lost 6 bases, with 9 bases spanning the gap. The CDR3 totals 13 residues. From germline, CDR1 is SGHNT and CDR2 YYREEE (reference sequence). CDR3 in amino acids: CASSFEGVNIQYF. CDR3 DNA: TGTGCCAGCAGCTTTGAAGGGGTAAACATTCAGTACTTC.

This chain uses TRBV19 with TRBJ2-2; D is unresolved. The CDR3 extends over 15 amino acids. V was cut by 3 bases and J by 0 bases, with 8 bases left in between. CDR1 LNHDA and CDR2 SQIVND come from the germline V gene (reference sequence). DNA for the CDR3: TGTGCCAGTAGTATGTTGGGAACGAACACCGGGGAGCTGTTTTTT. Encoded protein: CASSMLGTNTGELFF.

The chain combines TRBV7-2 with TRBJ1-2, with 9 bases fitting TRBD1. J gave up 5 bases and V 5 bases, and 9 bases lay outside the gene matches. The CDR3 runs 15 residues. Germline CDR1 and CDR2: SGHTA and FQGNSA. CDR3 residues: CASSRLQGAVYGYTF. CDR3 sequence (DNA): TGTGCCAGCAGCCGTTTACAGGGGGCGGTTTATGGCTACACCTTC.

This clone was seen more than once but under ten times. The rearrangement links TRBV2 to TRBJ1-2, with D tentatively TRBD1 (6 bases). CDR1 is SNHLY and CDR2 is FYNNEI in the germline V gene. The CDR3 consists of 13 residues. Trimming shortened V by 6 bases and J by 1 base, and 9 bases separated the two germline ends. The CDR3 DNA follows: TGTGCCAGCAGCAAGGACAGTAACTATGGCTACACCTTC. Protein sequence: CASSKDSNYGYTF. The whole variable domain, filled in from reference TRBV2 and TRBJ1-2, reads EPEVTQTPSHQVTQMGQEVILRCVPISNHLYFYWYRQILGQKVEFLVSFYNNEISEKSEIFDDQFSVERPDGSNFTLKIRSTKLEDSAMYFCASSKDSNYGYTFGSGTRLTVV.

V is TRBV6-5 and J is TRBJ2-7; D is unclear. The CDR3 loop spans 11 amino acids. Trimming cost V 2 bases and J 5 bases, with 4 bases left between them. Per germline, CDR1 MNHEY and CDR2 SVGAGI. In nucleotides, the CDR3 is TGTGCCAGCAGTTACGTCAACGAGCAGTACTTC. This encodes CASSYVNEQYF.

J is TRBJ1-2 and V is TRBV7-3; maybe TRBD1 (5 bases). The CDR3 contains 15 residues. Trimming removed 1 base from V and 4 bases from J, with 13 bases in between. Germline values: CDR1 SGHTA, CDR2 FQGTGA. This CDR3 is CASSLSRDGGYGYTF. The CDR3 DNA reads TGTGCCAGCAGCTTAAGTCGGGACGGAGGCTATGGCTACACCTTC.

The chain recombines TRBV28 with TRBJ2-7; possible D gene TRBD2, 6 bases. The germline gives CDR1 MDHEN, CDR2 SYDVKM. CDR3 length equals 15 residues. The V end lost 3 bases, the J end lost 1 base, and 13 bases lay between the germline ends. Here the CDR3 DNA reads TGTGCCAGCAGTTTTCGACGGGAGTTATCCTACGAGCAGTACTTC. Its translation is CASSFRRELSYEQYF.

The V and J genes are TRBV7-2 and TRBJ2-7, with D maybe TRBD1 (5 bases). The CDR3 extends over 14 amino acids. The ends were cut back, 1 base at V and 4 bases at J, with 11 bases in the middle. The germline V gene encodes CDR1 SGHTA and CDR2 FQGNSA. The DNA of the CDR3 is TGTGCCAGCAGCTTAGGCAGGGTTTTGTACGAGCAGTACTTC. Its translation: CASSLGRVLYEQYF.

V and J are TRBV7-2 and TRBJ2-5; perhaps TRBD2 as D (7 bases). The CDR3 is 14 residues long. Per germline, CDR1 SGHTA and CDR2 FQGNSA. Trimming removed 0 bases at V and 5 bases at J, with 10 bases between. The DNA for the CDR3 is TGTGCCAGCAGCTTAGCGGGAGGGGGGGAGACCCAGTACTTC. As protein: CASSLAGGGETQYF.

The V and J genes are TRBV6-5 and TRBJ1-1, with a weak D call TRBD1 (5 bases). The CDR3 covers 13 residues. Germline CDR1 reads MNHEY; CDR2 reads SVGAGI. V lost 0 bases and J lost 8, with 10 bases in between. The CDR3: CASSYSMGVEAFF. The DNA of the CDR3 is TGTGCCAGCAGTTACTCGATGGGGGTGGAAGCTTTCTTT.